This record looks at one TCR beta chain sequence and its context. This sample is part of a study of blood T cell repertoires in COVID-19. The wider study: The cDNA or gDNA used as material had been derived from T cells, B-cell-depleted T cells, or PBMCs.

Trimming took off 4 bases at V and 5 bases at J, with 14 bases between the two ends. The CDR3 is 15 amino acids. Germline V gene lookup returns CDR1 SGHVS and CDR2 FNYEAQ. Libraries were prepared by immunoSEQ multiplex PCR; TCRdb keeps only in-frame clonotypes and omits some of them. The sample includes about 73,000 clones, 82% of them seen just once. This sequence joins TRBV7-6 and TRBJ1-4, with D possibly being TRBD1 (5 bases). This clonotype was sampled from a woman aged 55-69 years with acute or convalescent COVID-19. The sequenced material came from peripheral blood. The CDR3 nucleotides are TGTGCCAGCAGCTCTTCACAGGACCAAAATGAAAAACTGTTTTTT. It specifies CASSSSQDQNEKLFF.